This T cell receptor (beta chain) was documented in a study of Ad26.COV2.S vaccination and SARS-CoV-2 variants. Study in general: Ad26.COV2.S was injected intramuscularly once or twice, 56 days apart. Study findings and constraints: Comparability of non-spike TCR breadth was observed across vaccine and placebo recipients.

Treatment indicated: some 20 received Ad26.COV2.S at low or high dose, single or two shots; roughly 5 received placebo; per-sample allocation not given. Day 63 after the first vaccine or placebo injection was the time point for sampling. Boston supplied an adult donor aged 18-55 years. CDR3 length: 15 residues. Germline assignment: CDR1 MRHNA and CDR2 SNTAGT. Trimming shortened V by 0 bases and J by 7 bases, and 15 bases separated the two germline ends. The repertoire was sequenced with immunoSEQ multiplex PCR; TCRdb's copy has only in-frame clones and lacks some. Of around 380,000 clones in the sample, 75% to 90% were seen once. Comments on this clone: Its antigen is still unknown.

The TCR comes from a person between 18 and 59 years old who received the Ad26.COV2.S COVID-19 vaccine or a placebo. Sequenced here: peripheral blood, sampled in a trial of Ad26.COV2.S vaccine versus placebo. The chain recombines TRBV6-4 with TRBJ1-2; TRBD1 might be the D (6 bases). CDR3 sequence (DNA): TGTGCCAGCAGTGACTCGACAACAGGGAGGATTGGCTACACCTTC. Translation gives CASSDSTTGRIGYTF.